This entry lists 29 T cell receptor beta chains sequenced from one sample in a study of cytomegalovirus exposure and HLA in healthy donors. Measured with immunoSEQ multiplex PCR; TCRdb has only the in-frame clones, and not every one. The table lists about 150,000 clones, just over 90% of them singletons. The sample comprised PBMCs. Every receptor here comes from a man aged 18 to 30 in good health and CMV-seronegative.

There are a few counts of this clone. The genes are TRBV30 and TRBJ1-3, with a weak D call TRBD1 (5 bases). This CDR3 spans 13 amino acids. Per the germline V gene, CDR1 is GTSNPN and CDR2 is SVGIG (reference sequence). V was shortened by 8 bases and J by 1 base, with 12 bases between the two germline ends. The CDR3 loop reads CAGTQGSGNTIYF. DNA of the CDR3: TGTGCCGGGACCCAGGGATCTGGAAACACCATATATTTT.

V is TRBV6-1 and J is TRBJ2-5, with D unresolved. V was cut by 1 base and J by 1 base, with 7 bases left in between. This CDR3 region has 14 residues. From germline, CDR1 is MNHNS and CDR2 SASEGT. DNA of the CDR3: TGTGCCAGCAGTGAAGGCACAGCCCAAGAGACCCAGTACTTC. Residues: CASSEGTAQETQYF.

This clone was seen a few times. The chain employs TRBV9 and TRBJ1-1; 10 nucleotides agree with TRBD1. Germline-derived CDR1 and CDR2 are SGDLS and YYNGEE. The CDR3 sequence is 16 residues long. V was pared by 4 bases and J by 5 bases, with 11 bases of the junction left unmatched. The CDR3 here is CASSPHERTGGTEAFF. CDR3 DNA sequence: TGTGCCAGCAGCCCTCATGAGCGGACAGGGGGGACTGAAGCTTTCTTT.

This chain connects TRBV10-3 to TRBJ2-7; D uncertain. V lost 3 bases and J lost 6, with 6 bases in between. This CDR3 has 11 residues. From germline, CDR1 is ENHRY and CDR2 SYGVKD. The CDR3 region has the DNA TGTGCCATCAGTGACTCAGGCGAGCAGTACTTC. Translation gives CAISDSGEQYF.

This clone was detected only once. The V gene is TRBV6-4, the J gene TRBJ2-3, with 12 bases identical to TRBD2. Germline lookup yields CDR1 MRHNA and CDR2 SNTAGT. V trimming: 3 bases; J trimming: 2 bases; junction bases outside the gene matches: 3. The CDR3 has 16 amino acids. The CDR3 DNA reads TGTGCCAGCAGTGAGGCTAGCGGGGGGGCCACAGATACGCAGTATTTT. Amino acid sequence: CASSEASGGATDTQYF.

On this clone itself: One junction end disagrees with the germline gene, perhaps due to a read error. Other DNA sequences within the sample encode an identical CDR3. The rearrangement links TRBV5-4 to TRBJ1-6; D perhaps matches TRBD1 (6 bases). The CDR3 runs to 14 residues. Per the germline V gene, CDR1 is SGHNT and CDR2 is YYREEE (reference sequence). CDR3: CASSLGGNNSPLHF. CDR3 in DNA: TGTGCCAGCAGCTTAGGGGGAAATAATTCACCTCTCCACTTT.

The CDR3 sequence is CASSESLTGPNEKLFF. Here the CDR3 DNA reads TGCGCCAGCAGTGAGTCGTTGACAGGCCCTAATGAAAAACTGTTTTTT. The chain uses TRBV10-1 and TRBJ1-4; TRBD1 is a possible D gene (6 bases). Trimming shortened V by 0 bases and J by 3 bases, and 11 bases separated the two germline ends. CDR3 length: 16 residues. The germline gives CDR1 WNHNN, CDR2 SYGVQD (reference sequence).

This chain connects TRBV7-3 to TRBJ2-1; 7 bases agree with TRBD2. Germline CDR1 SGHTA, CDR2 FQGTGA. The CDR3 is 15 amino acids. Trimming removed 1 base from V and 9 bases from J; junction bases left unmatched: 9. CDR3 in DNA: TGTGCCAGCAGCTTAAGCGGGGGAACGCCAGCTGAGCAGTTCTTC. Protein sequence: CASSLSGGTPAEQFF.

The chain joins TRBV7-6 to TRBJ1-3, with D maybe TRBD1 (6 bases). Germline V lookup: CDR1 SGHVS, CDR2 FNYEAQ. CDR3 size: 15 residues. Trimming stripped 5 bases from V and 2 bases from J, with 13 bases between. CDR3 nucleotide sequence: TGTGCCAGCAGCCCTTCCACAGGGACTGGAAACACCATATATTTT. Its protein product is CASSPSTGTGNTIYF.

V gene TRBV6-6 combines with J gene TRBJ1-6; 8 nucleotides match TRBD1. The CDR3 length is 15 residues. CDR1 MNHNY and CDR2 SVGAGI come from the germline V gene (reference sequence). With 5 bases clipped from V and 13 bases from J, the junction kept 13 bases outside the gene matches. In DNA form, the CDR3 reads TGTGCCAGCAGTGCGACCGGGACAGGACCCCTTCCCCTCCACTTT. Amino acid sequence: CASSATGTGPLPLHF.

The chain joins TRBV5-4 to TRBJ2-7, with TRBD2 identical over 10 bases. This CDR3 has 18 amino acids. The J segment lost 1 base and the V segment lost 4 bases, leaving 14 bases of the junction unmatched. Looked up from germline, CDR1 is SGHNT and CDR2 is YYREEE (reference sequence). The CDR3 loop is CASSGGLAGDEGSYEQYF. The CDR3 bases are TGTGCCAGCAGCGGCGGGCTAGCGGGGGATGAAGGGTCCTACGAGCAGTACTTC.

This clone was seen only once. The genes are TRBV2 and TRBJ2-3; possible D gene TRBD2, 5 bases. The CDR3 is 13 residues long. Germline CDR1 is SNHLY and CDR2 is FYNNEI. CDR3 sequence: CVARRDSTDTQYF. The CDR3 DNA reads as TGTGTAGCACGTCGGGATAGCACAGATACGCAGTATTTT.

This clone occurred a few times. V usage is TRBV19 and J usage is TRBJ2-1; maybe TRBD2 (6 bases). The germline CDR1 and CDR2 sequences are LNHDA and SQIVND (reference sequence). The germline V and J ends were trimmed by 8 bases and 15 bases, with 23 bases remaining between them. The CDR3 contains 13 residues. The CDR3 is CASQMIAEARLFF. The DNA for the CDR3 is TGTGCCAGTCAGATGATAGCGGAGGCCCGGCTGTTCTTC. Based on the CDR3 plus reference TRBV19 and TRBJ2-1, the full variable domain is DGGITQSPKYLFRKEGQNVTLSCEQNLNHDAMYWYRQDPGQGLRLIYYSQIVNDFQKGDIAEGYSVSREKKESFPLTVTSAQKNPTAFYLCASQMIAEARLFFGPGTRLTVL.

The chain employs TRBV19 and TRBJ2-7, with 10 bases fitting TRBD1. Germline CDR1 is LNHDA and CDR2 is SQIVND (reference sequence). V gave up 0 bases and J gave up 2 bases; unmatched junction bases: 1. This CDR3 contains 15 residues. DNA for the CDR3: TGTGCCAGTAGTATAGATGGGACAGGGGCCTACGAGCAGTACTTC. The encoded protein is CASSIDGTGAYEQYF.

The chain links TRBV10-2 to TRBJ2-7; TRBD1 agrees at 7 bases. The CDR3 is 15 amino acids. Germline V gives CDR1 WSHSY, CDR2 SAAADI. The V and J ends lost 6 bases and 0 bases, in that order; junction bases with no gene match: 8. The CDR3: CASRKDRRLSYEQYF. The CDR3, as DNA: TGCGCCAGCAGAAAGGACAGGCGACTCTCCTACGAGCAGTACTTC.

The chain couples TRBV5-4 to TRBJ2-7; 7 nucleotides agree with TRBD2. The CDR3 totals 17 residues. The germline V gene encodes CDR1 SGHNT and CDR2 YYREEE (reference sequence). Trimming removed 7 bases from V and 3 bases from J; junction bases left unmatched: 19. The CDR3 region is CASGQGAGTTPLYEQYF. CDR3 coding DNA: TGTGCCAGCGGCCAAGGCGCCGGGACTACCCCCCTCTACGAGCAGTACTTC.

The rearrangement uses TRBV11-2 and TRBJ1-4; perhaps TRBD1 as D (6 bases). Deletions cut 1 base from V and 3 bases from J, with 6 bases between. In germline, CDR1 is SGHAT, CDR2 FQNNGV. The CDR3 totals 14 residues. DNA for the CDR3: TGTGCCAGCAGCTTAGGGACAGCTAATGAAAAACTGTTTTTT. It is translated as CASSLGTANEKLFF.

A few counts support this clone. The genes are TRBV28 and TRBJ2-7, with D tentatively TRBD1 (5 bases). V dropped 1 base and J dropped 2 bases, with 9 bases sitting between them. Germline assignment: CDR1 MDHEN and CDR2 SYDVKM. This CDR3 region has 14 residues. The CDR3 nucleotides read TGTGCCAGCAGTTTATTCGGACACACCTACGAGCAGTACGTC. Its translation is CASSLFGHTYEQYV.

The chain joins TRBV29-1 to TRBJ2-3, with TRBD2 matching 13 bases. Trimming took 6 bases from V and 6 from J; bases not matched to a gene: 9. Germline V CDR1 and CDR2: SQVTM, ANQGSEA. CDR3 size: 15 residues. The CDR3 DNA reads as TGCAGCGTGGGGGACACTAGCGGGAGGGCGGATACGCAGTATTTT. Translated, it gives CSVGDTSGRADTQYF.

This chain links TRBV19 with TRBJ2-5, with 9 bases lining up with TRBD2. J was trimmed by 5 bases and V by 3 bases; bases with no gene match: 10. The germline gives CDR1 LNHDA, CDR2 SQIVND (reference sequence). The CDR3 contains 16 residues. The CDR3 DNA is TGTGCCAGTAGTATGAGGGCGGGGGGGCTCGAGGAGACCCAGTACTTC. Its translation: CASSMRAGGLEETQYF. The whole variable domain, remainder taken from reference TRBV19 and TRBJ2-5, is DGGITQSPKYLFRKEGQNVTLSCEQNLNHDAMYWYRQDPGQGLRLIYYSQIVNDFQKGDIAEGYSVSREKKESFPLTVTSAQKNPTAFYLCASSMRAGGLEETQYFGPGTRLLVL.

The chain is built from TRBV15 and TRBJ2-7; D possibly corresponds to TRBD1 (5 bases). Trimming cost V 0 bases and J 3 bases, with 9 bases left between them. This CDR3 region has 14 residues. Germline loops: CDR1 LNHNV, CDR2 YYDKDF (reference sequence). The CDR3 sequence: CATSRDPGLYEQYF. The CDR3 DNA reads TGTGCCACCAGCAGAGATCCAGGGCTCTACGAGCAGTACTTC.

The chain recombines TRBV5-1 with TRBJ2-3, with 9 nucleotides matching TRBD2. CDR1 and CDR2 (germline): SGHRS, YFSETQ. The CDR3 consists of 16 residues. V was pared by 0 bases and J by 2 bases, with 4 bases of the junction left unmatched. CDR3 region: CASSLGLAGLTDTQYF. CDR3 nucleotides: TGCGCCAGCAGCTTGGGGCTAGCGGGGCTCACAGATACGCAGTATTTT. The full variable domain, completed using reference TRBV5-1 and TRBJ2-3, is KAGVTQTPRYLIKTRGQQVTLSCSPISGHRSVSWYQQTPGQGLQFLFEYFSETQRNKGNFPGRFSGRQFSNSRSEMNVSTLELGDSALYLCASSLGLAGLTDTQYFGPGTRLTVL.

This chain uses TRBV6-5 with TRBJ1-5; 10 positions agree with TRBD1. J was trimmed by 6 bases and V by 6 bases; bases with no gene match: 8. From germline, CDR1 is MNHEY and CDR2 SVGAGI. The CDR3 has 15 residues. The chain's CDR3 is CASRETGGASQPQHF. The CDR3 DNA sequence: TGTGCCAGCAGAGAGACAGGGGGCGCGAGTCAGCCCCAGCATTTT.

The V call is TRBV5-1, the J call TRBJ2-2; 11 positions agree with TRBD1. This CDR3 has 17 amino acids. The V and J ends lost 4 bases and 5 bases, in that order; junction bases with no gene match: 10. Per germline, CDR1 SGHRS and CDR2 YFSETQ. Here the CDR3 reads CASSPGQGAIRTGELFF. The CDR3 nucleotides read TGCGCCAGCAGCCCAGGACAGGGGGCGATTCGAACCGGGGAGCTGTTTTTT.

Regarding this clone: This specimen includes other DNA sequences encoding the same CDR3. This chain connects TRBV18 to TRBJ2-3; 8 nucleotides match TRBD1. CDR3 length: 14 amino acids. Germline lookup yields CDR1 KGHSH and CDR2 LQKENI. The V segment lost 6 bases and the J segment 2 bases; nucleotides outside the gene matches: 4. The CDR3 reads CASSPGGNTDTQYF. The CDR3, as DNA: TGTGCCAGCTCCCCAGGGGGCAACACAGATACGCAGTATTTT.

This chain connects TRBV4-3 to TRBJ2-4; D perhaps matches TRBD1 (5 bases). CDR3 length: 17 residues. V lost 0 bases to trimming and J lost 0 bases, with 12 bases between them. Germline V gene data show CDR1 as LGHNA and CDR2 as YSLEER. CDR3 loop: CASSQDQGGLAKNIQYF. CDR3 DNA: TGCGCCAGCAGCCAAGATCAGGGCGGCCTAGCCAAAAACATTCAGTACTTC.

The chain is built from TRBV4-1 and TRBJ1-5, with D uncertain. The length of the CDR3 is 15 residues. Germline values: CDR1 MGHRA, CDR2 YSYEKL. Between the trimmed V and J ends, which lost 2 bases and 6 bases, there was a span of 14 bases. The CDR3 region is CASSQLSQVGQPQHF. CDR3 DNA sequence: TGCGCCAGCAGCCAACTCAGCCAGGTGGGTCAGCCCCAGCATTTT.

This chain uses TRBV29-1 with TRBJ1-2, with no clear D. From germline, CDR1 is SQVTM and CDR2 ANQGSEA. The CDR3 covers 12 residues. Trimming removed 1 base from V and 4 bases from J, with 7 bases in between. CDR3 region: CSVEARVYGYTF. In DNA form, the CDR3 reads TGCAGCGTTGAAGCCCGGGTCTATGGCTACACCTTC. Combining the CDR3 with reference TRBV29-1 and TRBJ1-2 gives the whole variable domain SAVISQKPSRDICQRGTSLTIQCQVDSQVTMMFWYRQQPGQSLTLIATANQGSEATYESGFVIDKFPISRPNLTFSTLTVSNMSPEDSSIYLCSVEARVYGYTFGSGTRLTVV.

The J gene is TRBJ2-1, the V gene TRBV5-6; weak D call: TRBD1 (5 bases). This CDR3 is 15 amino acids long. In germline, CDR1 is SGHDT, CDR2 YYEEEE. The V gene lost 0 bases and the J gene lost 6 bases, with 13 bases spanning the gap. For the CDR3, the DNA is TGTGCCAGCAGCTTGGAGCAGGGTTGGGGCAATGAGCAGTTCTTC. The encoded protein is CASSLEQGWGNEQFF.